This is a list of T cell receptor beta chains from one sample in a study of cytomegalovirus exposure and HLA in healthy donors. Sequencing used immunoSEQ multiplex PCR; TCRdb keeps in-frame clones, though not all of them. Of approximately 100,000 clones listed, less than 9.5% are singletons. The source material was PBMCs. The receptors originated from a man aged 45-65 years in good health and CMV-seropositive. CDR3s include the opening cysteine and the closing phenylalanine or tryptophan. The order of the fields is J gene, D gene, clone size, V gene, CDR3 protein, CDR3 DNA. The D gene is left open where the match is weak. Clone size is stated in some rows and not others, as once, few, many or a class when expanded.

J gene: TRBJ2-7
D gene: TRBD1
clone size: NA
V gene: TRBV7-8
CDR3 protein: CASSLYWDSTYEQYF
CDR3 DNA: TGTGCCAGCAGCTTGTACTGGGACAGTACCTACGAGCAGTACTTC

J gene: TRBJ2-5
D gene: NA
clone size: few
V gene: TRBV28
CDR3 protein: CASNSPTETQYF
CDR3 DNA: TGTGCCAGCAACTCCCCCACAGAGACCCAGTACTTC

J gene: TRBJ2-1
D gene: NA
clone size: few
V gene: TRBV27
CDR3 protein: CASSAGLPNEQFF
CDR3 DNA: TGTGCCAGCAGTGCTGGACTACCCAATGAGCAGTTCTTC

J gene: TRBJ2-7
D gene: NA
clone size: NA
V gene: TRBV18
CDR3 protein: CASSPPASYEQYF
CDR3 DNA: TGTGCCAGCTCACCACCAGCCTCCTACGAGCAGTACTTC

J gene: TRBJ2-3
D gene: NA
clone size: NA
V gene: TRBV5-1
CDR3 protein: CASSPEGGRDTQYF
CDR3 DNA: TGCGCCAGCAGCCCGGAGGGGGGGCGGGATACGCAGTATTTT

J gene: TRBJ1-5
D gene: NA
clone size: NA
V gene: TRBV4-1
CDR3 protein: CASSRWADSNQPQHF
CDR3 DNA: TGCGCCAGCAGCCGATGGGCAGATAGCAATCAGCCCCAGCATTTT

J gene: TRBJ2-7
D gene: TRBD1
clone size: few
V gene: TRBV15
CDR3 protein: CATSRDFQGAREQYF
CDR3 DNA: TGTGCCACCAGCAGAGATTTTCAGGGGGCTCGGGAGCAGTACTTC

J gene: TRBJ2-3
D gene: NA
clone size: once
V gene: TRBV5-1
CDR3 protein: CASSLGVRVSDTQYF
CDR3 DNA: TGCGCCAGCAGCTTGGGGGTCAGGGTTTCGGATACGCAGTATTTT

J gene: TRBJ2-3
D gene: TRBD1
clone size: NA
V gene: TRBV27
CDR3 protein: CASSPQGIVGTDTQYF
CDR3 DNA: TGTGCCAGCAGTCCACAGGGGATAGTTGGGACAGATACGCAGTATTTT

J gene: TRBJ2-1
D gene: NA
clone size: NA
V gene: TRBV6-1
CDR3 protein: CASSEIDRYNEQFF
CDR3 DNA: TGTGCCAGCAGTGAGATAGACAGGTACAATGAGCAGTTCTTC

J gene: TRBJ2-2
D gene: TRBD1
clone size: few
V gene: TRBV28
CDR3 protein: CASSLGTGRTGELFF
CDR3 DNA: TGTGCCAGCAGTTTAGGGACAGGGCGGACCGGGGAGCTGTTTTTT

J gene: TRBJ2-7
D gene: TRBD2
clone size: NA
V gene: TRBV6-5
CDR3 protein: CASSSLAGGYEQYF
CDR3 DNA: TGTGCCAGCAGTAGCCTAGCGGGAGGCTACGAGCAGTACTTC

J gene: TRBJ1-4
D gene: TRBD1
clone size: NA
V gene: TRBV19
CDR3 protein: CASSHDRGQKLFF
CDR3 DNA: TGTGCCAGTAGTCACGACAGGGGGCAAAAACTGTTTTTT

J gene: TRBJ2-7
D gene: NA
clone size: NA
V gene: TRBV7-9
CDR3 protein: CASSPAAPYTSYEQYF
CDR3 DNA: TGTGCCAGCAGCCCCGCGGCTCCATACACCTCCTACGAGCAGTACTTC

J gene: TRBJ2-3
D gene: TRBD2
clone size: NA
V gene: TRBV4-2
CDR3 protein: CASSQQLAGGRDTQYF
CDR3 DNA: TGTGCCAGCAGCCAACAACTAGCGGGAGGTAGAGATACGCAGTATTTT

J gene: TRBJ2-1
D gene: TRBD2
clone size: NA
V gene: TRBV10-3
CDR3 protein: CAIKTSGEGSEQFF
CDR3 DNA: TGTGCCATCAAGACTAGCGGGGAAGGGAGTGAGCAGTTCTTC

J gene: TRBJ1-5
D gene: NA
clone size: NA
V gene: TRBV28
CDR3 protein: CASSFPDSYNQPQHF
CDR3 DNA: TGTGCCAGCAGTTTCCCGGACAGCTACAATCAGCCCCAGCATTTT

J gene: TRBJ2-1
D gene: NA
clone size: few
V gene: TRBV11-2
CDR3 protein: CASKRLATMNEQFF
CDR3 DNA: TGTGCCAGCAAACGGCTAGCGACGATGAATGAGCAGTTCTTC

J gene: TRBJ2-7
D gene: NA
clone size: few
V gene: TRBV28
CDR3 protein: CASSSPRAASYEQYF
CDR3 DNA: TGTGCCAGCAGTTCCCCGAGGGCCGCCTCCTACGAGCAGTACTTC

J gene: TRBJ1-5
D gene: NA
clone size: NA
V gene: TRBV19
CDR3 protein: CASSIQASARGQPQHF
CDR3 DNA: TGTGCCAGTAGTATCCAAGCCTCTGCGCGCGGGCAGCCCCAGCATTTT

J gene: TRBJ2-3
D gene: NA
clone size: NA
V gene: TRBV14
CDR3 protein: CASSPRVSDTQYF
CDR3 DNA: TGTGCCAGCAGCCCCAGGGTATCAGATACGCAGTATTTT

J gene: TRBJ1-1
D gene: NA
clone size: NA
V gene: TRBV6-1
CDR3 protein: CASTPTLNTEAFF
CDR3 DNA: TGTGCCAGCACCCCGACTCTGAACACTGAAGCTTTCTTT

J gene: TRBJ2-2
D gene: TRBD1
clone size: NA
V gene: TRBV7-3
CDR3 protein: CASSPGTGDPGELFF
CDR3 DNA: TGTGCCAGCAGCCCCGGGACAGGGGATCCCGGGGAGCTGTTTTTT

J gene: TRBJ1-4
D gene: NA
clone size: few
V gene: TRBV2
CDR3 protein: CASSPRTPRRSEKLFF
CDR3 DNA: TGTGCCAGCAGCCCAAGGACCCCACGGAGGTCGGAAAAACTGTTTTTT

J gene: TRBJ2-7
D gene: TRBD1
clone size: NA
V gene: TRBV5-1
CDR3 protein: CASSLAGTGPSF
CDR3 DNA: TGCGCCAGCAGTTTAGCCGGGACAGGGCCTTCCTTC

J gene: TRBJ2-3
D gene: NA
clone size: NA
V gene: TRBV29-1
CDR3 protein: CSVSQIGASDTQYF
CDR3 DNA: TGCAGCGTTTCGCAAATCGGAGCGTCAGATACGCAGTATTTT

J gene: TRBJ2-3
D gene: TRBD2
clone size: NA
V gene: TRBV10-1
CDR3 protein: CASSTSGSFGTDTQYF
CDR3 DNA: TGCGCCAGCAGTACTAGCGGGAGCTTCGGCACAGATACGCAGTATTTT

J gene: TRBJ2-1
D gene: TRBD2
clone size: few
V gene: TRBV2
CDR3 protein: CASSETRTSGGEQFF
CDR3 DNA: TGTGCCAGCAGTGAAACGAGGACTAGCGGCGGTGAGCAGTTCTTC

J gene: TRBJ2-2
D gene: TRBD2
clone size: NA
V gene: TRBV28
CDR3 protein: CASSPREVGRELFF
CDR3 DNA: TGTGCCAGCAGTCCGCGGGAGGTCGGACGGGAGCTGTTTTTT

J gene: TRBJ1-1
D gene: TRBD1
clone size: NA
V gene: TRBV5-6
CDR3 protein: CASSPGQGRGEAFF
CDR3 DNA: TGTGCCAGCAGCCCGGGACAGGGGAGAGGTGAAGCTTTCTTT

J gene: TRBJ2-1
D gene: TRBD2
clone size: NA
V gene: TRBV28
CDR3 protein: CASTRLAGGTYNEQFF
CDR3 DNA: TGTGCCAGCACCCGACTAGCGGGAGGTACGTACAATGAGCAGTTCTTC

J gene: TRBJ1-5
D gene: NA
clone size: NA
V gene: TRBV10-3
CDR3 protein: CAISLRLGEGSNQPQHF
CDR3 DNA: TGTGCCATCAGTCTCCGTCTAGGGGAGGGAAGCAATCAGCCCCAGCATTTT

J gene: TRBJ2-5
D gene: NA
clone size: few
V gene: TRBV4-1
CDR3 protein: CASSRSYSGKETQYF
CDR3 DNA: TGCGCCAGCAGCCGAAGTTATAGCGGAAAAGAGACCCAGTACTTC

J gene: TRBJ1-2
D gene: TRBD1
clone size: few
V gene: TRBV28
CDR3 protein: CASTLAGTANYGYTF
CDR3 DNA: TGTGCCAGCACTCTCGCCGGGACAGCCAACTATGGCTACACCTTC

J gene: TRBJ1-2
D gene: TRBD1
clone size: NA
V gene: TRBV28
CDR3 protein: CASSAPGQGHYGYTF
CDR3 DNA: TGTGCCAGCAGTGCCCCGGGACAGGGGCACTATGGCTACACCTTC

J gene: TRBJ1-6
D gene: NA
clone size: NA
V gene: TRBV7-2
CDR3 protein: CASSLGGQGNSPLHF
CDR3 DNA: TGTGCCAGCAGCTTAGGTGGCCAGGGAAATTCACCCCTCCACTTT

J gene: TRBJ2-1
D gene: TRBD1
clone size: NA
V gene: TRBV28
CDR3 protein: CASSLLGQAMYQEQFF
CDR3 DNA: TGTGCCAGCAGTTTGCTGGGACAGGCTATGTATCAGGAGCAGTTCTTC

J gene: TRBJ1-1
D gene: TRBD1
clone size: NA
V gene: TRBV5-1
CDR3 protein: CASGRDSGNTEAFF
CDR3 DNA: TGCGCCAGCGGGCGGGACAGTGGGAACACTGAAGCTTTCTTT

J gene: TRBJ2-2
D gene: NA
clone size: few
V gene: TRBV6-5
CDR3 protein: CASRGEGGKGGELFF
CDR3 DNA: TGTGCCAGCAGGGGCGAGGGGGGGAAAGGGGGGGAGCTGTTTTTT

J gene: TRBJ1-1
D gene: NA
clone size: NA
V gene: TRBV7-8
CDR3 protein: CASSSVIGGEAFF
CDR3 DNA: TGTGCCAGCAGCTCGGTGATCGGGGGTGAGGCTTTCTTT

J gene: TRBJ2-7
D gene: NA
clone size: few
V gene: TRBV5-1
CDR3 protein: CASSLGLAISYEQYF
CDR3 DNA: TGCGCCAGCAGCTTGGGGCTAGCCATCTCCTACGAGCAGTACTTC

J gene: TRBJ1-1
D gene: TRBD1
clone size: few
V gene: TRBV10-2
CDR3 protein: CASSGQGAVNTEAFF
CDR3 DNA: TGCGCCAGCAGTGGACAGGGGGCCGTGAACACTGAAGCTTTCTTT

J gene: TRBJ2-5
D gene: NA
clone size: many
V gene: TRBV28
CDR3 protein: CASSLFGGTAQTQYF
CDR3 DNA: TGTGCCAGCAGTTTATTTGGAGGGACTGCCCAGACCCAGTACTTC

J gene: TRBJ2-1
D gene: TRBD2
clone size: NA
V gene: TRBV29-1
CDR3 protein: CSARGLAGGDGKLF
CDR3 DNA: TGCAGCGCTCGGGGACTAGCGGGAGGGGACGGTAAGCTCTTC

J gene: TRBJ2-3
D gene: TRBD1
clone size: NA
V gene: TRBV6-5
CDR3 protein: CASSYSIGQGKQYF
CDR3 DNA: TGTGCCAGCAGTTACTCGATAGGACAGGGCAAGCAGTATTTT

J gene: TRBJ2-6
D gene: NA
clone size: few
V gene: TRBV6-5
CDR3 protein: CASSPAGAGANVLTF
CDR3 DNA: TGTGCCAGCAGCCCCGCAGGGGCAGGGGCCAACGTCCTGACTTTC

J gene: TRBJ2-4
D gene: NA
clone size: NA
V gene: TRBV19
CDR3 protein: CASSVLDRLAKNIQYF
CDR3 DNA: TGTGCCAGTAGTGTTCTCGACAGGTTAGCCAAAAACATTCAGTACTTC

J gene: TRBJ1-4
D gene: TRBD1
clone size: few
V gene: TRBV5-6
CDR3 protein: CASSAGGVNEKLFF
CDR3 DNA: TGTGCCAGCAGCGCAGGGGGCGTAAATGAAAAACTGTTTTTT

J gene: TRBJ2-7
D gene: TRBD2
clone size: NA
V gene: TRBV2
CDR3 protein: CATRTSGMSEQYF
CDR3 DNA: TGTGCCACCCGGACTAGCGGGATGAGCGAGCAGTACTTC

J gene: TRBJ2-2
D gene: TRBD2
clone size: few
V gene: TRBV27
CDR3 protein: CASSSLAPEAGGPTGELFF
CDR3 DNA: TGTGCCAGCAGTTCCCTCGCTCCGGAGGCGGGAGGGCCTACCGGGGAGCTGTTTTTT

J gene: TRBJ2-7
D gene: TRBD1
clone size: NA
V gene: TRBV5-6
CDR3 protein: CASSYRGLGSYEQYF
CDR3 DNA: TGTGCCAGCAGTTACAGGGGGCTTGGTTCCTACGAGCAGTACTTC

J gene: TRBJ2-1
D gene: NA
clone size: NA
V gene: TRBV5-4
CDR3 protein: CASSLGANEQFF
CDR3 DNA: TGTGCCAGCAGCTTGGGAGCGAATGAGCAGTTCTTC

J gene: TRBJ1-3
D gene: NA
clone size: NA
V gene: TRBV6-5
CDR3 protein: CASSSHRVTSGNTIYF
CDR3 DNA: TGTGCCAGCAGTTCCCACAGAGTAACCTCTGGAAACACCATATATTTT

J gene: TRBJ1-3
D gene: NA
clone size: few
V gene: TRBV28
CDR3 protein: CASSSQGSGNTIYF
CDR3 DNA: TGTGCCAGCAGTTCGCAGGGATCTGGAAACACCATATATTTT

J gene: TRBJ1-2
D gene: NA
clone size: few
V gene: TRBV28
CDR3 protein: CASTAGGLDYGYTF
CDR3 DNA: TGTGCCAGCACCGCCGGGGGTCTCGACTATGGCTACACCTTC

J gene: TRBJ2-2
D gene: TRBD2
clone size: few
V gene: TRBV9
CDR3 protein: CASSVDGGRAGELFF
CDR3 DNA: TGTGCCAGCAGCGTAGACGGCGGGAGGGCCGGGGAGCTGTTTTTT

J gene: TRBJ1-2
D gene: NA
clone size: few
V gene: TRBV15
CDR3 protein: CATSRDPNPTFGYTF
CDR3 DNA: TGTGCCACCAGCAGAGATCCAAACCCTACCTTCGGCTACACCTTC

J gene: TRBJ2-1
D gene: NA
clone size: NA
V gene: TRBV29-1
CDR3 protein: CSVATGGETQFF
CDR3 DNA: TGCAGCGTTGCAACGGGCGGGGAGACCCAGTTCTTC